The T cell receptor (beta chain) described here comes from a study of Ad26.COV2.S vaccination and SARS-CoV-2 variants. In the study overall: Doses of Ad26.COV2.S were injected into muscle once or twice, 56 days apart. Overall study findings and caveats: Post-vaccination breadth of spike-specific CD8+ and CD4+ T cell responses was reportedly substantial.

Remarks on this clone: Its antigen is as yet unknown.

Clones were sequenced by immunoSEQ multiplex PCR, and TCRdb holds only the in-frame ones, with some missing. The sample contains hundreds of thousands of clones, more than 80% of which appear only once. The treatment is: around 19 received Ad26.COV2.S at low or high dose, single or two shots; roughly five received placebo; per-sample allocation not given. Day 63 after the first injection of vaccine or placebo was the sampling time. The administered vaccine (an Ad26 vector) expressed Wuhan-strain SARS-CoV-2 spike. Germline V gene sequence: CDR1 SGHDT, CDR2 YYEEEE. The CDR3 totals 15 residues. The V gene lost 0 bases and the J gene lost 5 bases, with 9 bases spanning the gap.

The sequenced sample was peripheral blood, obtained in a trial of Ad26.COV2.S vaccine versus placebo. V and J are TRBV5-6 and TRBJ1-6; D is possibly TRBD1 (6 bases). The origin of this receptor is a person aged 18 to 65 who received the Ad26.COV2.S COVID-19 vaccine or a placebo. DNA of the CDR3: TGTGCCAGCAGCTTGGACAGGGTGAATAATTCACCCCTCCACTTT. The encoded protein is CASSLDRVNNSPLHF.